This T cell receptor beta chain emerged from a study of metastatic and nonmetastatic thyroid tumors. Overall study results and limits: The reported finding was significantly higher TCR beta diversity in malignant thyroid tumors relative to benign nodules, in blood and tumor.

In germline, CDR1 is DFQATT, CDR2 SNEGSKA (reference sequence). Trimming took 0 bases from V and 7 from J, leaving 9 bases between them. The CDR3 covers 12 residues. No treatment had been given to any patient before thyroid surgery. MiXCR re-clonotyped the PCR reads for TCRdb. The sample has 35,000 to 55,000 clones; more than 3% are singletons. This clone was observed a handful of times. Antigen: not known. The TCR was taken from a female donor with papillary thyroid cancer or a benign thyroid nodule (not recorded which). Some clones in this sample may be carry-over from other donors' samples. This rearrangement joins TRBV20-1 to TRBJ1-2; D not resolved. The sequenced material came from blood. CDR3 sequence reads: CSAREAGGGYTF. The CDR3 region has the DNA TGCAGTGCTAGAGAGGCAGGTGGTGGCTACACCTTC.